This is a list of T cell receptor beta chains from one sample in a study of T cell changes during pregnancy in multiple sclerosis. Here immunoSEQ multiplex PCR was the method, and the copy in TCRdb shows in-frame clones only, minus some. Of more than 30,000 clones detected, over 80% appear once; the ten largest clones hold about 1.3%. The sample consisted of PBMCs (not recorded whether the cells were cultured). The source of these receptors is a female donor with multiple sclerosis, enrolled in a pregnancy study. The CDR3 runs from the conserved cysteine through the conserved F or W. D genes are given only for firm matches. Not every row has a clone size; where given, it reads once, few, many or a size class.

D	V	size	J	CDR3	DNA
TRBD1	TRBV5-1	-	TRBJ1-2	CATQLGTGGHGYTF	TGCGCCACCCAGCTAGGGACAGGGGGCCATGGCTACACCTTC
-	TRBV29-1	-	TRBJ1-1	CSVLGGAVEAFF	TGCAGCGTCCTAGGGGGTGCGGTTGAAGCTTTCTTT
TRBD1	TRBV19	-	TRBJ2-5	CASSIAKPGQLETQYF	TGTGCCAGTAGTATTGCCAAACCGGGACAGCTGGAGACCCAGTACTTC
-	TRBV5-6	-	TRBJ2-7	CASSPGLYYEQYF	TGTGCCAGCAGCCCCGGACTATACTACGAGCAGTACTTC
-	TRBV5-4	-	TRBJ1-4	CASSPTGPNEKLFF	TGTGCCAGCAGCCCAACGGGGCCCAATGAAAAACTGTTTTTT
-	TRBV7-9	once	TRBJ1-5	CASSPGGSLQPQHF	TGTGCCAGCAGCCCAGGTGGCTCCCTTCAGCCCCAGCATTTT
TRBD1	TRBV19	once	TRBJ1-2	CASWSRDSYGYTF	TGTGCCAGTTGGAGTCGGGACAGCTATGGCTACACCTTC
-	TRBV2	-	TRBJ1-1	CASSGPEAFF	TGTGCCAGCAGTGGCCCTGAAGCTTTCTTT
-	TRBV21-1	-	TRBJ2-4	CASSLGIRLAKNIQYF	TGTGCCAGCTCCCTGGGGATTAGATTAGCCAAAAACATTCAGTACTTC
TRBD2	TRBV9	-	TRBJ2-3	CASSVKGYSGRAADTQYF	TGTGCCAGCAGCGTAAAGGGGTATAGCGGGAGGGCCGCAGATACGCAGTATTTT